The rows below give T cell receptor beta chains drawn from one sample of a study of identical twins. TCRdb independently ran MiXCR on the 5' RACE reads; one entry per CDR3 protein. The data contain about 450,000 distinct CDR3 sequences, about 18% of them singletons. Sequencing used naive T cells sorted from blood. These receptors were taken from a man aged 45-65 years in good health. Each CDR3 is given with its conserved first and last residue. The D gene is left open where the match is weak. Size is stated for part of the rows, as once, few or many counts, or as a class when the clone is expanded.

size: .; D: TRBD1; V: TRBV10-3; J: TRBJ1-5; DNA: TGTGCCATCAGTGGGGGGACAGGGAATCAGCCCCAGCATTTT; CDR3: CAISGGTGNQPQHF
size: many; D: TRBD1; V: TRBV18; J: TRBJ2-5; DNA: TGTGCCAGCTCACTCTCGACAGGGCCCGCGACCCAGTACTTC; CDR3: CASSLSTGPATQYF
size: many; D: .; V: TRBV5-1; J: TRBJ2-3; DNA: TGCGCCAGCAGCGCCACAGATACGCAGTATTTT; CDR3: CASSATDTQYF
size: few; D: TRBD1; V: TRBV5-5; J: TRBJ1-5; DNA: TGTGCCAGCAGCTTAACAGGGGACATCAATCAGCCCCAGCATTTT; CDR3: CASSLTGDINQPQHF
size: many; D: .; V: TRBV29-1; J: TRBJ1-1; DNA: TGCAGCGTTGAACAGGCGCCGAACACTGAAGCTTTCTTT; CDR3: CSVEQAPNTEAFF
size: .; D: .; V: TRBV10-3; J: TRBJ1-3; DNA: TGTGCCATCAGTGAGTCGGTGATTAAAGACTCTGGAAACACCATATATTTT; CDR3: CAISESVIKDSGNTIYF
size: .; D: .; V: TRBV9; J: TRBJ1-1; DNA: TGTGCCAGCAGCGCGATGGACGCGACTGAAGCTTTCTTT; CDR3: CASSAMDATEAFF
size: .; D: TRBD2; V: TRBV4-2; J: TRBJ2-2; DNA: TGTGCCAGCAGCTTTAGCGGGGGGGATAACACCGGGGAGCTGTTTTTT; CDR3: CASSFSGGDNTGELFF
size: .; D: .; V: TRBV7-2; J: TRBJ2-5; DNA: TGTGCCAGCAGCTTAGGAGGTGGAAGCAGCGGACAAGAGACCCAGTACTTC; CDR3: CASSLGGGSSGQETQYF
size: many; D: .; V: TRBV20-1; J: TRBJ1-2; DNA: TGCAGTGCTAGCGGTCCGGGAGAGGGCTACACCTTC; CDR3: CSASGPGEGYTF
size: few; D: TRBD2; V: TRBV7-9; J: TRBJ2-7; DNA: TGTGCCAGCAGCTTAGGGCTAGCGGGAGGCGGGGAGCAGTACTTC; CDR3: CASSLGLAGGGEQYF
size: few; D: .; V: TRBV9; J: TRBJ2-1; DNA: TGTGCCAGTCAGGAGGGGACTCAGAATGAGCAGTTCTTC; CDR3: CASQEGTQNEQFF
size: .; D: .; V: TRBV7-9; J: TRBJ2-2; DNA: TGTGCCAGCAGCTTAAGGGCGACGAACACCGGGGAGCTGTTTTTT; CDR3: CASSLRATNTGELFF
size: few; D: .; V: TRBV20-1; J: TRBJ2-1; DNA: TGCAGTGCACTCGGGCCCTACAATGAGCAGTTCTTC; CDR3: CSALGPYNEQFF
size: .; D: TRBD1; V: TRBV5-6; J: TRBJ2-1; DNA: TGTGCCAGCAGCTTATGGACGGACAGGGGGAGGTACAATGAGCAGTTCTTC; CDR3: CASSLWTDRGRYNEQFF
size: few; D: .; V: TRBV20-1; J: TRBJ2-5; DNA: TGCAGTGCTGTCGGGGGTTCCGGAGAGACCCAGTACTTC; CDR3: CSAVGGSGETQYF
size: .; D: TRBD1; V: TRBV5-1; J: TRBJ1-5; DNA: TGCGCCAGCAGCGATGGGACAGGTAGTCAGCCCCAGCATTTT; CDR3: CASSDGTGSQPQHF
size: many; D: TRBD1; V: TRBV20-1; J: TRBJ1-6; DNA: TGCAGTGCGCGGGGACAGCTAAATTCACCCCTCCACTTT; CDR3: CSARGQLNSPLHF
size: many; D: .; V: TRBV5-6; J: TRBJ2-7; DNA: TGTGCCAGCCTGAGAGCCAGGGGACCAGCCTACGAGCAGTACTTC; CDR3: CASLRARGPAYEQYF
size: few; D: .; V: TRBV29-1; J: TRBJ2-3; DNA: TGCAGCGTTGAAGCGGGGCAGGGCACAGATACGCAGTATTTT; CDR3: CSVEAGQGTDTQYF
size: .; D: .; V: TRBV6-2/TRBV6-3; J: TRBJ2-1; DNA: TGTGCCAGCAGTGGAGGCGGATTTACTGAGCAGTTCTTC; CDR3: CASSGGGFTEQFF
size: few; D: TRBD2; V: TRBV11-2; J: TRBJ2-5; DNA: TGTGCCAGCAACCCTCTAGCGGGGAGAGAGACCCAGTACTTC; CDR3: CASNPLAGRETQYF
size: many; D: .; V: TRBV29-1; J: TRBJ1-1; DNA: TGCAGCGTTGAGGCCAAGGGGAGGAACACTGAAGCTTTCTTT; CDR3: CSVEAKGRNTEAFF
size: many; D: .; V: TRBV12-3/TRBV12-4; J: TRBJ2-2; DNA: TGTGCCAGCAGTTTAGGGGGGAGCGGGGAGCTGTTTTTT; CDR3: CASSLGGSGELFF
size: .; D: .; V: TRBV4-3; J: TRBJ1-6; DNA: TGCGCCAGCAGCCAGAGTAAGGCTTCACCCCTCCACTTT; CDR3: CASSQSKASPLHF
size: .; D: .; V: TRBV3-1; J: TRBJ2-1; DNA: TGTGCCAGCAGCCAAACCGACAGGCTCTCCTACAATGAGCAGTTCTTC; CDR3: CASSQTDRLSYNEQFF
size: .; D: .; V: TRBV20-1; J: TRBJ1-4; DNA: TGCAGTGCAAGGGGGGGGACTAATGAAAAACTGTTTTTT; CDR3: CSARGGTNEKLFF
size: many; D: TRBD1; V: TRBV12-3/TRBV12-4; J: TRBJ2-7; DNA: TGTGCCAGCAGTAAGGGAGGGACAGGGGACTTCGAGCAGTACTTC; CDR3: CASSKGGTGDFEQYF
size: many; D: TRBD2; V: TRBV20-1; J: TRBJ2-7; DNA: TGCAGTGCTTCTGGACTAGCGGAGTCCTACGAGCAGTACTTC; CDR3: CSASGLAESYEQYF
size: many; D: .; V: TRBV6-5; J: TRBJ2-2; DNA: TGTGCCAGCAGTTACACAACCTCGCGGGTGGGCACCGGGGAGCTGTTTTTT; CDR3: CASSYTTSRVGTGELFF
size: .; D: TRBD1; V: TRBV20-1; J: TRBJ2-1; DNA: TGCAGTGCCCGACAGGGGGCGAAAAACAATGAGCAGTTCTTC; CDR3: CSARQGAKNNEQFF
size: few; D: TRBD2; V: TRBV7-8; J: TRBJ2-1; DNA: TGTGCCAGCAGCTCTAGCGGGAGGGGGTACAATGAGCAGTTCTTC; CDR3: CASSSSGRGYNEQFF
size: many; D: .; V: TRBV12-3/TRBV12-4; J: TRBJ2-3; DNA: TGTGCCAGCAGTTTTGGTGGGTTAGGTACAGATACGCAGTATTTT; CDR3: CASSFGGLGTDTQYF
size: few; D: TRBD2; V: TRBV7-9; J: TRBJ2-5; DNA: TGTGCCAGCAGCTCCCGGACTAGCGGGAGGTTTTGGGAGACCCAGTACTTC; CDR3: CASSSRTSGRFWETQYF
size: many; D: TRBD2; V: TRBV4-2; J: TRBJ2-7; DNA: TGTGCCAGCAGCCAAGATCAAGCGGGAGGGCTTTACGAGCAGTACTTC; CDR3: CASSQDQAGGLYEQYF
size: many; D: .; V: TRBV6-6; J: TRBJ1-2; DNA: TGTGCCAGCAGTTACGAGGATGGGGATGGCTACACCTTC; CDR3: CASSYEDGDGYTF
size: .; D: .; V: TRBV9; J: TRBJ2-3; DNA: TGTGCCAGCAGCACCAACACAGATACGCAGTATTTT; CDR3: CASSTNTDTQYF
size: .; D: TRBD2; V: TRBV4-3; J: TRBJ2-1; DNA: TGCGCCAGCAGCTCGGGACTAGCGGGTATCCCTTTGGATGAGCAGTTCTTC; CDR3: CASSSGLAGIPLDEQFF
size: .; D: TRBD2; V: TRBV5-1; J: TRBJ2-1; DNA: TGCGCCAGCAGCCACCTAGCGGGAGTTTTAGATGAGCAGTTCTTC; CDR3: CASSHLAGVLDEQFF
size: many; D: .; V: TRBV7-2; J: TRBJ2-3; DNA: TGTGCCAGCAGCTTAAACGGGGCCCCAGATACGCAGTATTTT; CDR3: CASSLNGAPDTQYF
size: many; D: TRBD1; V: TRBV7-8; J: TRBJ2-7; DNA: TGTGCCAGCAGCGCGACCCGGGACAGACCTACCTACGAGCAGTACTTC; CDR3: CASSATRDRPTYEQYF
size: few; D: .; V: TRBV24-1; J: TRBJ1-2; DNA: TGTGCCACCAGTGATGAAAAGGGGGGCTACACCTTC; CDR3: CATSDEKGGYTF
size: .; D: TRBD2; V: TRBV28; J: TRBJ2-7; DNA: TGTGCCAGCAGTTTGGGAGGGGACTACGAGCAGTACTTC; CDR3: CASSLGGDYEQYF
size: .; D: TRBD1; V: TRBV20-1; J: TRBJ1-1; DNA: TGCAGTGCTGGGACAGGGCTGGGCACTGAAGCTTTCTTT; CDR3: CSAGTGLGTEAFF
size: many; D: TRBD1; V: TRBV5-1; J: TRBJ2-7; DNA: TGCGCCAGCAGCTTGCTTGGACAGGGGCGATACGAGCAGTACTTC; CDR3: CASSLLGQGRYEQYF
size: few; D: .; V: TRBV12-3/TRBV12-4; J: TRBJ1-2; DNA: TGTGCCAGCAGTTTGCACGGGGCAAGATATGGCTACACCTTC; CDR3: CASSLHGARYGYTF
size: few; D: .; V: TRBV20-1; J: TRBJ1-2; DNA: TGCAGTGCCTTAGTAGCCGTGGCAGCCTATGGCTACACCTTC; CDR3: CSALVAVAAYGYTF